This T cell receptor beta chain was observed in a study of T cell responses to AZD1222 COVID-19 vaccine. Clones were sequenced by immunoSEQ multiplex PCR, and TCRdb holds only the in-frame ones, with some missing. The table shows more than 85,000 clones, with about four fifths occurring only once. In this sample, this clone turned up a few times. V shed 1 base, J shed 7 bases, and the junction held 7 bases outside the gene matches. Germline assignment: CDR1 SGHTA and CDR2 FQGNSA. The CDR3 covers 16 residues. This sequence joins TRBV7-2 and TRBJ1-1; TRBD1 aligns across 12 bases. The sample was peripheral blood, taken on day 0 of AZD1222 vaccination. The clonotype originates from an adult in good health. The CDR3 reads CASSLVSGTGGGEAFF. In DNA form, the CDR3 reads TGTGCCAGCAGCTTAGTTTCCGGGACAGGGGGCGGTGAAGCTTTCTTT.